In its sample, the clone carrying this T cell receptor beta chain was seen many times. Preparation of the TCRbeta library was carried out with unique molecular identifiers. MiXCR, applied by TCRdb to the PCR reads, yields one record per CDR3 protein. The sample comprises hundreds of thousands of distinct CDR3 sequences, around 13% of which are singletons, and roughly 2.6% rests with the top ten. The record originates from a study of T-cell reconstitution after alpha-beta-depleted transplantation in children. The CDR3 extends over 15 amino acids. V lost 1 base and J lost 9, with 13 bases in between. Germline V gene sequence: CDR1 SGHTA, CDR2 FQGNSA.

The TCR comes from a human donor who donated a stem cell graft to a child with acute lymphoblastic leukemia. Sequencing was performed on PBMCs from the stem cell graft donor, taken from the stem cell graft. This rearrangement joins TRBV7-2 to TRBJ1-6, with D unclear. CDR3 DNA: TGTGCCAGCAGCTTAGGTTCCGTTGAAGGTTCACCCCTCCACTTT. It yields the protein CASSLGSVEGSPLHF.